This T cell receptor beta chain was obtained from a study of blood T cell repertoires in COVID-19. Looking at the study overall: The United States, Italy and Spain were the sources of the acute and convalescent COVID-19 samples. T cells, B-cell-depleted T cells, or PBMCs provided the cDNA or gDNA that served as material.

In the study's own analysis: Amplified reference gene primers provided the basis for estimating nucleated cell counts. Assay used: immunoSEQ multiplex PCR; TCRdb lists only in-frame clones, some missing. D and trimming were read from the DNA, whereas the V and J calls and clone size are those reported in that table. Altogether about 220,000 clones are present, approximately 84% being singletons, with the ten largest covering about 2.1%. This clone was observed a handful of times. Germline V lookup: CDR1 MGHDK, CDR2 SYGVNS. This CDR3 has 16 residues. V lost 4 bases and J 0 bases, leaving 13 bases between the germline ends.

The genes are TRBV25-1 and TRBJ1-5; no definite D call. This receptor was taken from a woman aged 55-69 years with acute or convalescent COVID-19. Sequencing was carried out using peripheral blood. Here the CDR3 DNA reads TGTGCCAGCAGTGCCAGACCACAGCATAGCAATCAGCCCCAGCATTTT. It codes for CASSARPQHSNQPQHF.